A single sample gave rise to the 7 T cell receptor beta chains below, sequenced in a study of control samples from healthy donors and cancer patients. Some clones are missing from TCRdb's copy, which holds only in-frame ones; the method was immunoSEQ multiplex PCR. Of some 150,000 clones detected, 93% appear once; the ten largest clones hold around 2.2%. Sequenced: blood. All receptors derive from a man in his forties or fifties in good health.

V gene TRBV5-1 combines with J gene TRBJ2-2; 9 bases are shared with TRBD1. Germline trimming cut 4 bases from V and 7 bases from J; bases unmatched to any gene: 8. Germline V lookup: CDR1 SGHRS, CDR2 YFSETQ. This CDR3 comprises 15 residues. The CDR3 nucleotides read TGCGCCAGCAGCCAAGGACAGGGGCGGGTCGGGGAGCTGTTTTTT. This codes for CASSQGQGRVGELFF.

Here the CDR3 DNA reads TGTGCCAGCAGCGCTGGGACTAGCGGGAAAGAGACCCAGTACTTC. This translates into CASSAGTSGKETQYF. The V and J genes are TRBV5-4 and TRBJ2-5, with 13 bases aligning to TRBD2. This CDR3 has 15 amino acids. Germline V lookup: CDR1 SGHNT, CDR2 YYREEE (reference sequence). Germline trimming cut 4 bases from V and 3 bases from J; bases unmatched to any gene: 3. The entire variable domain, with the rest obtained from reference TRBV5-4 and TRBJ2-5, is as follows: ETGVTQSPTHLIKTRGQQVTLRCSSQSGHNTVSWYQQALGQGPQFIFQYYREEENGRGNFPPRFSGLQFPNYSSELNVNALELDDSALYLCASSAGTSGKETQYFGPGTRLLVL.

The chain carries TRBV5-1 and TRBJ2-7; 9 bases agree with TRBD2. This CDR3 comprises 13 residues. V lost 3 bases, J lost 7 bases, and 5 bases stayed unmatched. CDR1 and CDR2 (germline): SGHRS, YFSETQ. CDR3 DNA: TGCGCCAGCAGCTCTCAGCGGGAGGAGGAGCAGTACTTC. Translating gives CASSSQREEEQYF.

The chain joins TRBV28 to TRBJ1-5, with 7 bases matching TRBD1. CDR3 length: 14 residues. Germline V gene lookup returns CDR1 MDHEN and CDR2 SYDVKM. V dropped 6 bases and J dropped 4; count of bases not matched to a gene: 6. The CDR3 DNA follows: TGTGCCAGCAGCAAATACAGGGGTAATCAGCCCCAGCATTTT. Its protein is CASSKYRGNQPQHF.

The genes are TRBV28 and TRBJ2-3; D might be TRBD1 (6 bases). From germline, CDR1 is MDHEN and CDR2 SYDVKM. V lost 6 bases to trimming and J lost 2 bases, with 12 bases between them. CDR3 length equals 14 residues. As DNA, the CDR3 is TGTGCCAGCAGAAAGGACAGACCCACAGATACGCAGTATTTT. Translated: CASRKDRPTDTQYF.

The V gene is TRBV7-9, the J gene TRBJ2-3, with 10 bases fitting TRBD1. Germline CDR1 SEHNR, CDR2 FQNEAQ (reference sequence). CDR3 size: 15 residues. The junction had 5 bases not matched to a gene; V was cut back by 5 bases and J by 3 bases. CDR3 in amino acids: CASSATGGATDTQYF. The CDR3 coding sequence is TGTGCCAGCAGCGCGACAGGGGGCGCGACAGATACGCAGTATTTT.

V and J are TRBV6-5 and TRBJ2-1; 11 bases map to TRBD2. Germline V gives CDR1 MNHEY, CDR2 SVGAGI. The CDR3 contains 15 residues. V lost 5 bases to trimming and J lost 8 bases; unmatched junction nucleotides: 8. The CDR3 DNA is TGTGCCAGCAGTCGCTCACTAGCGGGAGTGGATGAGCAGTTCTTC. Its protein product is CASSRSLAGVDEQFF.